The text below deals with one T cell receptor (beta chain). Germline CDR1 SNHLY, CDR2 FYNNEI. This CDR3 comprises 16 residues. V shed 4 bases and J shed 12 bases, with 22 bases lying between them. Method: immunoSEQ multiplex PCR; TCRdb's copy keeps in-frame clones and lacks some. Of 45,000 or so clones in the sample, 88% are singletons; the top ten hold about 5.4%. This sample is drawn from a study of T cell changes during pregnancy in multiple sclerosis. The V and J genes are TRBV2 and TRBJ2-6; D is perhaps TRBD1 (7 bases). This receptor was taken from a female donor in good health, enrolled as a control in a pregnancy study. The sample here was CD8+ T cells from peripheral blood mononuclear cells, taken after pregnancy. CDR3 coding DNA: TGTGCCAGCAGTGGGGGGCGGGGACAGAAGGCCCGCGTCCTGACTTTC. Protein product: CASSGGRGQKARVLTF.